This is a list of T cell receptor beta chains from one sample in a study of blood T cell repertoires in COVID-19. Only in-frame clones appear in the TCRdb table, and some are missing; sequencing was by immunoSEQ multiplex PCR. Found here are around 200,000 clones, 70% to 90% of them singletons; the top ten hold 1.2%. Sequenced input: PBMCs or T cells enriched from blood (not recorded which). The receptor set was obtained from a man aged 25-45 years who had recovered from COVID-19. The CDR3 runs from the conserved cysteine through the conserved F or W. Rows may omit the clone size; those that give it use once, few, many or a size class.

v_gene	abundance	CDR3aa
TRBV30	.	CAWSRGRLEQFF
TRBV5-1	.	CASSSATNEKLFF
TRBV12-3/TRBV12-4	.	CASSLDDRAGYTF
TRBV10-3	.	CAISELGQGSYEQFF
TRBV15	.	CATSRVEGSNQPQHF
TRBV13	.	CASSFTVAGELFF
TRBV20-1	.	CSVAGAWSAFF
TRBV15	.	CATSWGTGSHPQGAQYF
TRBV7-2	.	CASSLAQSQRGQYF
TRBV30	.	CAWSDNGTPGGGEAFF
TRBV25-1	few	CASSPGQGLSPLHF
TRBV7-2	.	CASSLASVYEQYF
TRBV5-4	.	CASSPRTGDKQETQYF
TRBV7-2	.	CASSLVGSGGTYEQYF
TRBV4-2	.	CASSQVGTAEKLFF
TRBV6-1	.	CASSDALSGGAGGEQFF
TRBV9	.	CASSVDGRNNEKLFF
TRBV19	.	CASSITSGKETQYF
TRBV12-3/TRBV12-4	.	CASSLGGRGAFF
TRBV28	.	CASSLYMGRGLIPYEQYF
TRBV30	.	CAWSLNRDRRYSNQPQHF
TRBV18	.	CASSPPYSGTVDTQYF